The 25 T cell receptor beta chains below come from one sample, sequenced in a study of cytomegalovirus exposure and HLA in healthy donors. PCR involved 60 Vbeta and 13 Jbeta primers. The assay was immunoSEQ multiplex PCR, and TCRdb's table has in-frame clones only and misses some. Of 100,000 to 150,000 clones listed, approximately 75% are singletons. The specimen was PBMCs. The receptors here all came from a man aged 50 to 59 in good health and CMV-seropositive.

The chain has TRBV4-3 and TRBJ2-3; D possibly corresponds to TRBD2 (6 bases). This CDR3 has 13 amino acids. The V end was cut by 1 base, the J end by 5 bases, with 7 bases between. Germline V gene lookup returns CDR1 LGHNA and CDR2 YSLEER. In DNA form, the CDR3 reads TGCGCCAGCAGCCAAGGGAGGGGAGATACGCAGTATTTT. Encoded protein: CASSQGRGDTQYF.

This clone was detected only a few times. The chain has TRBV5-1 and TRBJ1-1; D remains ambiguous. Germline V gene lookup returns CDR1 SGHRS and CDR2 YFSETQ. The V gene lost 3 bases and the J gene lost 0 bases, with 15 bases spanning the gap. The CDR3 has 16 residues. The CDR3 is CASSSNPTGMNTEAFF. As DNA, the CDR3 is TGCGCCAGCAGCTCTAATCCAACGGGAATGAACACTGAAGCTTTCTTT.

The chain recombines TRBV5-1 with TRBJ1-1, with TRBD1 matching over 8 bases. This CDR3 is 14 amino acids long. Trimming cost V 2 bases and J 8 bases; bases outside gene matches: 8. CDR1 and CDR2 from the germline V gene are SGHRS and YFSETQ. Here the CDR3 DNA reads TGCGCCAGCAGCTTCACAGGGGGGGGTCGAGAAGCTTTCTTT. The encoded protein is CASSFTGGGREAFF.

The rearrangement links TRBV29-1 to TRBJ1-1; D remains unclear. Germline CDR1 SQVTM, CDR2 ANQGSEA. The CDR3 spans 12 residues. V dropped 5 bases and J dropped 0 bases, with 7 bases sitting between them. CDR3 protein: CSVIEMNTEAFF. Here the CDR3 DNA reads TGCAGCGTTATAGAGATGAACACTGAAGCTTTCTTT. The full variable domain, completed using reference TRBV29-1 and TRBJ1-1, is SAVISQKPSRDICQRGTSLTIQCQVDSQVTMMFWYRQQPGQSLTLIATANQGSEATYESGFVIDKFPISRPNLTFSTLTVSNMSPEDSSIYLCSVIEMNTEAFFGQGTRLTVV.

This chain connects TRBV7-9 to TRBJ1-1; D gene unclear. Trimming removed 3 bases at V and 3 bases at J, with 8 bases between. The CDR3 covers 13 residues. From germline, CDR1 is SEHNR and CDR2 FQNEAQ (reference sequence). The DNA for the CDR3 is TGTGCCAGCAGCTTCTTTCAGGACACTGAAGCTTTCTTT. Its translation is CASSFFQDTEAFF.

CDR3 sequence: CASVEARTGELFF. CDR3 sequence (DNA): TGTGCCAGCGTTGAGGCCCGAACCGGGGAGCTGTTTTTT. The V call is TRBV6-6, the J call TRBJ2-2; D is ambiguous. The V gene lost 8 bases and the J gene lost 5 bases, with 12 bases spanning the gap. In germline, CDR1 is MNHNY, CDR2 SVGAGI (reference sequence). This CDR3 spans 13 amino acids.

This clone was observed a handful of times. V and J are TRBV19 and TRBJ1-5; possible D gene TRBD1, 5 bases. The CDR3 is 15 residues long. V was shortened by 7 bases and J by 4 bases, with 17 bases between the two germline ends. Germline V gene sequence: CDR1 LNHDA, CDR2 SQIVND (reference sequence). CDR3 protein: CASTLGRVGNQPQHF. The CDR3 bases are TGTGCCAGTACCCTCGGCAGGGTAGGAAATCAGCCCCAGCATTTT.

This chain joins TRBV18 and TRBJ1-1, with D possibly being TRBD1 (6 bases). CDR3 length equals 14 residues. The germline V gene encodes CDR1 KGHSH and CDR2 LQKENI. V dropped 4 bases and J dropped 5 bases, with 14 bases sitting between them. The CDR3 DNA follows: TGTGCCAGCTCACGAGACAGGTCGGGGACTGAAGCTTTCTTT. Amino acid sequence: CASSRDRSGTEAFF. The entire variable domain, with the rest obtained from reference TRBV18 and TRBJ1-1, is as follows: NAGVMQNPRHLVRRRGQEARLRCSPMKGHSHVYWYRQLPEEGLKFMVYLQKENIIDESGMPKERFSAEFPKEGPSILRIQQVVRGDSAAYFCASSRDRSGTEAFFGQGTRLTVV.

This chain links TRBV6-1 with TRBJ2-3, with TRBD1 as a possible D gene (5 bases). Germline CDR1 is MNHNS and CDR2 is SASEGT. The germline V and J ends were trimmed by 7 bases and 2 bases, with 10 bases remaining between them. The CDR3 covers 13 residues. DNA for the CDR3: TGTGCCAGCAACACAGGAGACACAGATACGCAGTATTTT. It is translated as CASNTGDTDTQYF.

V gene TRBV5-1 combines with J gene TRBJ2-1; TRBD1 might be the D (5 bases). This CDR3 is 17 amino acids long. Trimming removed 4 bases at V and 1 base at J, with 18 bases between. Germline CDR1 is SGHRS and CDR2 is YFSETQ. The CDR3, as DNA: TGCGCCAGCAGCCCCCGTCCATCGACAGTTTCCTACAATGAGCAGTTCTTC. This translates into CASSPRPSTVSYNEQFF.

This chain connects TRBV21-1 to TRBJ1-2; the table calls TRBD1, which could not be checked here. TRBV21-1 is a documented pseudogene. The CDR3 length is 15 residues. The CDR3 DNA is TGTGCCAGCAGGTGGGCCAGTCCTCGGAACTATGGCTACACCTTC. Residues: CASRWASPRNYGYTF.

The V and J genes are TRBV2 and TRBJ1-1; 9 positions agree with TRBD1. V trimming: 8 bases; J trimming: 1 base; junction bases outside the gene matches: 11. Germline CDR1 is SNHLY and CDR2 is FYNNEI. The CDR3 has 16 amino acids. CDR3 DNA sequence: TGTGCCAGCCACAGGGGGCGAGGATCGGGGAACACTGAAGCTTTCTTT. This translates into CASHRGRGSGNTEAFF.

In DNA, the CDR3 is TGTGCCAGCAGCCCCCGACTAGCGGGAGAAGGAGAGCAGTACTTC. Amino acids: CASSPRLAGEGEQYF. This sequence joins TRBV7-8 and TRBJ2-7; the match to TRBD2 covers 12 bases. The V gene's germline CDR1 is SGHVS and CDR2 FQNEAQ. J lost 7 bases, V lost 5 bases, and 9 bases had no gene match. There are 15 residues in the CDR3.

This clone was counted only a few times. The CDR3 region has the DNA TGTGCCAGCGCAACGGGAGGGTTTGATACGCAGTATTTT. This sequence encodes CASATGGFDTQYF. The rearrangement uses TRBV6-1 and TRBJ2-3; 8 bases line up with TRBD2. The CDR3 length is 13 residues. Trimming cost V 8 bases and J 6 bases; bases outside gene matches: 7. Germline CDR1 MNHNS, CDR2 SASEGT.

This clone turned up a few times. This CDR3 reads CASRKLSGVELLEQYF. The CDR3 region has the DNA TGTGCCAGCAGAAAATTATCAGGGGTGGAACTTCTCGAGCAGTACTTC. J is TRBJ2-5 and V is TRBV27, with D tentatively TRBD1 (6 bases). The J call may be faulty, since TRBJ2-7 better matches the DNA end. The CDR3 has 16 residues. Looked up from germline, CDR1 is MNHEY and CDR2 is SMNVEV (reference sequence).

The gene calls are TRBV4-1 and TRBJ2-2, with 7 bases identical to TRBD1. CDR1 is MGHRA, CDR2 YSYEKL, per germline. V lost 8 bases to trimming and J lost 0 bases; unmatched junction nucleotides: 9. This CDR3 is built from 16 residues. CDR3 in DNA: TGCGCCAGCGGAGATTTGACAGGGTCGAACACCGGGGAGCTGTTTTTT. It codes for CASGDLTGSNTGELFF.

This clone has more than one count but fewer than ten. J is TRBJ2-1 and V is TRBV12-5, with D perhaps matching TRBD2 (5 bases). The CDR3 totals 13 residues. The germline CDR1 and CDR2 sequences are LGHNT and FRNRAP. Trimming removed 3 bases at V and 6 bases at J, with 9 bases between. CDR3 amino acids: CASGFRAGNEQFF. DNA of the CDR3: TGTGCTAGTGGTTTTAGGGCGGGCAATGAGCAGTTCTTC.

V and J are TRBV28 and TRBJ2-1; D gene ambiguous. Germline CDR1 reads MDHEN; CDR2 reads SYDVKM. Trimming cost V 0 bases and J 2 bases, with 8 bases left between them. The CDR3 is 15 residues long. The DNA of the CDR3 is TGTGCCAGCAGTTTATGGGGCAATACCTACAATGAGCAGTTCTTC. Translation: CASSLWGNTYNEQFF.

CDR3 bases: TGTGCCAGCAGCCGAGTAGCGGGGGGAGGCTTTGGGGAGCAGTTCTTC. Translating it yields CASSRVAGGGFGEQFF. J is TRBJ2-1 and V is TRBV11-2; 10 nucleotides match TRBD2. The V segment lost 5 bases and the J segment 10 bases; nucleotides outside the gene matches: 14. This CDR3 has 16 residues. CDR1 is SGHAT and CDR2 is FQNNGV in the germline V gene.

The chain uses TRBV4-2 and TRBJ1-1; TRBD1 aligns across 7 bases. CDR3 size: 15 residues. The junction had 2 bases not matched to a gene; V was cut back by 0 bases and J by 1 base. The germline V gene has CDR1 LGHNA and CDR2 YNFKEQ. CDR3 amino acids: CASSQEDRQNTEAFF. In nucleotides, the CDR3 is TGTGCCAGCAGCCAAGAGGACAGGCAGAACACTGAAGCTTTCTTT.

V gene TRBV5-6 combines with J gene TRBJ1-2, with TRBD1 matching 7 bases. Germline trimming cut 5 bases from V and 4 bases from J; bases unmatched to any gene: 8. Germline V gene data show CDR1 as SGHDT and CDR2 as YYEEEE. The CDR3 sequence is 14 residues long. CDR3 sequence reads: CASSRGQRTYGYTF. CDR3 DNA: TGTGCCAGCAGTCGGGGACAGAGAACCTATGGCTACACCTTC.

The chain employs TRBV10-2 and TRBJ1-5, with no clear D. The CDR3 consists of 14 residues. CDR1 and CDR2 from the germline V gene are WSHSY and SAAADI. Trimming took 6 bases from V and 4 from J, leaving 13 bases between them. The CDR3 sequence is CASSPGRENQPQHF. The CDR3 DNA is TGCGCCAGCAGCCCCGGACGGGAGAATCAGCCCCAGCATTTT.

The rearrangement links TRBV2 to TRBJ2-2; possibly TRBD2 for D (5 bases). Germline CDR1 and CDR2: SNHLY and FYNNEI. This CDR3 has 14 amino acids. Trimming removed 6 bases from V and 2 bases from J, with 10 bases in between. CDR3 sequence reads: CASRGVLNTGELFF. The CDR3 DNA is TGTGCCAGCAGGGGAGTCCTAAACACCGGGGAGCTGTTTTTT.

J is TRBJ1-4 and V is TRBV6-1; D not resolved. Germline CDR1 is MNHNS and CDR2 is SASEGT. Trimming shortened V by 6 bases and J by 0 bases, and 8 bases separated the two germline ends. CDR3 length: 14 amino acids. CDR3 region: CASRPGATNEKLFF. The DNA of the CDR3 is TGTGCCAGCAGGCCGGGAGCAACTAATGAAAAACTGTTTTTT.

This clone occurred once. The chain's CDR3 is CASSRRDPSYNEQFF. CDR3 DNA sequence: TGTGCCAGCAGCCGGCGGGACCCCTCCTACAATGAGCAGTTCTTC. This chain links TRBV7-2 with TRBJ2-1; TRBD2 is a possible D gene (6 bases). Trimming stripped 5 bases from V and 0 bases from J, with 11 bases between. From germline, CDR1 is SGHTA and CDR2 FQGNSA. This CDR3 is built from 15 residues.